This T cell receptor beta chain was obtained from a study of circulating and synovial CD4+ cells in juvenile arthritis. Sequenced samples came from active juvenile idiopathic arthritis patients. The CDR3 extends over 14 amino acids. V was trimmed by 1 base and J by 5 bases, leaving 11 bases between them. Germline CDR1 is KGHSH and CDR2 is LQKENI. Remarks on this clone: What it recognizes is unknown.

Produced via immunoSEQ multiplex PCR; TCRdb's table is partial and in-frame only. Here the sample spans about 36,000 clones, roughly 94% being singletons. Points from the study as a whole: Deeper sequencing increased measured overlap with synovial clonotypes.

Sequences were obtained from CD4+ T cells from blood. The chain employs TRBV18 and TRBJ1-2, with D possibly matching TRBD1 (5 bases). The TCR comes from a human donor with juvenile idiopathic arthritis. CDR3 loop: CASSPREGKYGYTF. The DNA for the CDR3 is TGTGCCAGCTCACCACGGGAGGGGAAATATGGCTACACCTTC.